Below, 13 T cell receptor beta chains from the same sample are listed, as sequenced in a study of CD8 T cells in ankylosing spondylitis. General study findings and limits: Ankylosing spondylitis blood appeared to be characterized by a TCR beta motif of several highly homologous variants.

No cognate antigen is known for these TCRs. Using its own MiXCR run on the 5' RACE reads, TCRdb lists one record per CDR3 protein. The profile covers approximately 400,000 distinct CDR3 sequences, with about 24% appearing a single time and 0.89% taken by the ten largest. Sequencing input: blood, either unsorted or a sorted T cell fraction (not recorded which). The origin of the receptors is a male donor with ankylosing spondylitis.

The chain has TRBV29-1 and TRBJ2-1, with D unclear. V lost 0 bases, J lost 4 bases, and 7 bases lay in between. The CDR3 has 13 residues. Germline V gene data show CDR1 as SQVTM and CDR2 as ANQGSEA. The CDR3 region has the DNA TGCAGCGTTGAAGAGTTAAGTTACAATGAGCAGTTCTTC. This encodes CSVEELSYNEQFF.

This clonotype appeared many times. J is TRBJ2-7 and V is TRBV5-1, with D unclear. The V gene lost 2 bases and the J gene lost 1 base, with 10 bases spanning the gap. The CDR3 has 14 amino acids. Germline V gives CDR1 SGHRS, CDR2 YFSETQ. The CDR3 reads CASSFSAPSYEQYF. The CDR3 coding sequence is TGCGCCAGCAGCTTCTCTGCCCCTTCCTACGAGCAGTACTTC.

The J gene is TRBJ2-1, the V gene TRBV9, with 8 bases matching TRBD2. The germline V gene has CDR1 SGDLS and CDR2 YYNGEE. Trimming at V came to 0 bases and at J to 9 bases, leaving 11 bases not matched to a gene. The CDR3 is 16 residues long. The CDR3 nucleotides are TGTGCCAGCAGCGTAGGTCCAACTAGCGGAGACGGTGAGCAGTTCTTC. It encodes CASSVGPTSGDGEQFF. Looking up the rest from reference TRBV9 and TRBJ2-1 gives the full variable domain: DSGVTQTPKHLITATGQRVTLRCSPRSGDLSVYWYQQSLDQGLQFLIQYYNGEERAKGNILERFSAQQFPDLHSELNLSSLELGDSALYFCASSVGPTSGDGEQFFGPGTRLTVL.

This clonotype has at least ten counts. This chain uses TRBV2 with TRBJ1-2; D unresolved. Per germline, CDR1 SNHLY and CDR2 FYNNEI. The CDR3 is made up of 15 amino acids. The germline V and J ends were trimmed by 7 bases and 2 bases, with 17 bases remaining between them. CDR3 sequence: CASTGERIYNYGYTF. Written as DNA, the CDR3 is TGTGCCAGCACCGGTGAAAGGATCTACAACTATGGCTACACCTTC.

The CDR3 DNA sequence: TGTGCCAGCAGTTTTGCAGACAGGCTCTATGGCTACACCTTC. Its translation: CASSFADRLYGYTF. The genes are TRBV12-3 or TRBV12-4 and TRBJ1-2, with D perhaps matching TRBD1 (6 bases). Trimming removed 3 bases at V and 4 bases at J, with 12 bases between. The CDR3 extends over 14 amino acids.

This rearrangement joins TRBV4-1 to TRBJ1-5; 8 positions match TRBD1. The J call may be faulty, since TRBJ2-3 better matches the DNA end. CDR3 length equals 15 residues. The germline gives CDR1 MGHRA, CDR2 YSYEKL. The CDR3 here is CASSQRQGQGQPQYF. In nucleotides, the CDR3 is TGCGCCAGCAGCCAACGACAGGGGCAAGGCCAGCCCCAGTATTTT.

This clonotype was seen more than once but under ten times. The CDR3 loop is CASVQGSSYNEQFF. CDR3 DNA sequence: TGTGCCAGCGTTCAGGGGAGCTCCTACAATGAGCAGTTCTTC. The rearrangement links TRBV28 to TRBJ2-1, with D possibly being TRBD1 (6 bases). This CDR3 has 14 residues. The germline V and J ends were trimmed by 8 bases and 0 bases, with 11 bases remaining between them. Germline values: CDR1 MDHEN, CDR2 SYDVKM.

The rearrangement links TRBV18 to TRBJ1-4; D unresolved. The length of the CDR3 is 15 residues. V was pared by 2 bases and J by 4 bases, with 11 bases between. CDR1 and CDR2 (germline): KGHSH, LQKENI. In DNA, the CDR3 is TGTGCCAGCTCACCAGAGACGGACGTTAATGAAAAACTGTTTTTT. Translated: CASSPETDVNEKLFF.

A few counts support this clonotype. The V gene is TRBV18, the J gene TRBJ2-4, with D hard to call. The CDR3 length is 15 residues. V was pared by 3 bases and J by 1 base, with 10 bases between. Looked up from germline, CDR1 is KGHSH and CDR2 is LQKENI. The CDR3 is CASSPLEPAKNIQYF. CDR3 sequence (DNA): TGTGCCAGCTCACCTCTGGAACCTGCCAAAAACATTCAGTACTTC. The full variable domain, rest sourced from reference TRBV18 and TRBJ2-4, is NAGVMQNPRHLVRRRGQEARLRCSPMKGHSHVYWYRQLPEEGLKFMVYLQKENIIDESGMPKERFSAEFPKEGPSILRIQQVVRGDSAAYFCASSPLEPAKNIQYFGAGTRLSVL.

Ten or more counts support this clonotype. This chain uses TRBV4-1 with TRBJ2-3; tentative D call: TRBD1 (6 bases). Trimming shortened V by 7 bases and J by 0 bases, and 11 bases separated the two germline ends. This CDR3 spans 14 amino acids. Germline V gives CDR1 MGHRA, CDR2 YSYEKL. CDR3 in DNA: TGCGCCAGCAACCAGGGGCGGAGCACAGATACGCAGTATTTT. This encodes CASNQGRSTDTQYF.

The CDR3 sequence: CASSVRQNYGYTF. The CDR3 DNA follows: TGTGCCAGCAGCGTTCGACAGAACTATGGCTACACCTTC. J is TRBJ1-2 and V is TRBV2, with D possibly being TRBD1 (5 bases). Germline V gene data show CDR1 as SNHLY and CDR2 as FYNNEI. V lost 6 bases, J lost 2 bases, and 10 bases lay in between. There are 13 residues in the CDR3.

The table lists this clonotype with a few counts. The chain links TRBV14 to TRBJ2-1, with 14 bases fitting TRBD2. CDR1 is SGHDN and CDR2 is FVKESK in the germline V gene. Losses at the gene ends were 4 bases for V and 6 bases for J; bases not matched to a gene: 5. The CDR3 runs to 16 residues. The CDR3 nucleotides read TGTGCCAGCAGCCCCCCGGGACTAGCGGGAGTCAATGAGCAGTTCTTC. Its translation: CASSPPGLAGVNEQFF.

This sequence joins TRBV29-1 and TRBJ2-4, with D tentatively TRBD1 (6 bases). V was trimmed by 8 bases and J by 0 bases, leaving 17 bases between them. Germline-derived CDR1 and CDR2 are SQVTM and ANQGSEA. The CDR3 contains 15 residues. The CDR3: CSIAQGHQAKNIQYF. The CDR3 DNA follows: TGCAGCATCGCACAGGGTCACCAAGCCAAAAACATTCAGTACTTC.